The clone carrying this T cell receptor beta chain was counted between two and nine times. Its target is unknown. The source of the sample is a study of response to subunit inactivated influenza vaccine. General study points: The authors offered the suggestion that each seasonal influenza vaccination recruits few new T cells.

Trimming cost V 6 bases and J 4 bases, with 13 bases left between them. This CDR3 contains 12 residues. Germline V gene data show CDR1 as DFQATT and CDR2 as SNEGSKA (reference sequence). A single record per CDR3 protein comes from TCRdb applying MiXCR to the RT-PCR reads. The data show about 700,000 distinct CDR3 sequences, 15% to 19% seen once. The sequence came from a man aged 45-65 years who received an inactivated influenza vaccine. The chain recombines TRBV20-1 with TRBJ2-7; either TRBD1 or TRBD2 may fit D (5 bases each). This specimen consisted of PBMCs from blood, obtained roughly 13 days after vaccination. CDR3 coding DNA: TGCAGTGCCCCGGGACGGATTTACGAGCAGTACTTC. This translates into CSAPGRIYEQYF.